This T cell receptor beta chain came from a study of PD-1 blockade in classical Hodgkin lymphoma. Study-wide results and limits: Newly diagnosed patients were reported to start with lower TCR diversity than healthy donors. In CD4+ cells, TCR diversity went up significantly by C4D1, but in CD8+ cells it did not.

Sample time point: cycle 4 day 1 (C4D1), after more than 5 weeks of nivolumab. There was relapse after autologous stem cell transplantation in every patient, and there was variation in brentuximab vedotin exposure. Complete response, partial response or progressive disease made up the best responses. Libraries were prepared by immunoSEQ multiplex PCR; TCRdb keeps only in-frame clonotypes and omits some of them. Counted here are about 9,200 clones, roughly 82% occurring once; the ten biggest clones make up 45%. In the case of this clone: Its cognate antigen is unknown.

CDR3 size: 14 residues. Germline loops: CDR1 SGHRS, CDR2 YFSETQ. Germline trimming cut 8 bases from V and 1 base from J; bases unmatched to any gene: 8. The source material was peripheral blood mononuclear cells (PBMCs), sampled before the fourth cycle of nivolumab. The chain uses TRBV5-1 and TRBJ1-2; 7 bases line up with TRBD1. This receptor was identified in a human donor with classical Hodgkin lymphoma. The CDR3: CASKLDRFNYGYTF. CDR3 DNA: TGCGCCAGTAAACTGGACAGGTTTAACTATGGCTACACCTTC.